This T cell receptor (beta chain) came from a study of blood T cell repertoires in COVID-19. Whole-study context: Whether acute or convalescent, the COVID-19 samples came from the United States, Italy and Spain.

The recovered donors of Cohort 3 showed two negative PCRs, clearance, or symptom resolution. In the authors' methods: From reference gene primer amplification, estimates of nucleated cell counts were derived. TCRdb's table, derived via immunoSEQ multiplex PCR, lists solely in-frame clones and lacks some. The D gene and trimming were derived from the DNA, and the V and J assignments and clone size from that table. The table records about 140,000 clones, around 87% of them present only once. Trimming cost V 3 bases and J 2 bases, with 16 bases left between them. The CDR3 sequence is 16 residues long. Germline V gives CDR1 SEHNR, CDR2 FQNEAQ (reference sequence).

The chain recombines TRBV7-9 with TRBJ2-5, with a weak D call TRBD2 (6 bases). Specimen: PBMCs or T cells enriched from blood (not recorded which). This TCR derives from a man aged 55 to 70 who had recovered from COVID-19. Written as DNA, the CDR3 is TGTGCCAGCAGCTTCTCGGCGGGATCCCGTCAAGAGACCCAGTACTTC. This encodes CASSFSAGSRQETQYF.